Following are 32 T cell receptor beta chains from one sample sequenced in a study of T cell responses to AZD1222 COVID-19 vaccine (dated by TCRdb to the early 2020s). In light of the paper, this sample's time point label describes: baseline before first vaccination. Library construction relied on the immunoSEQ multiplex PCR assay. TCRdb provides this immuneACCESS table in a form limited to in-frame rearrangements. Some clones are lacking; in checked studies, under half of them reflect an unresolved V gene, and why the rest are absent is not known. Recorded for this sample are approximately 150,000 clones; roughly nine tenths of them occurred a single time. The top ten clones comprise 1.5% to 2% of the sample. Specimen: peripheral blood, collected on day 0 of AZD1222 vaccination. The receptors originated from an adult in good health.

This chain connects TRBV5-1 to TRBJ2-1; D gene uncertain. Germline V gene lookup returns CDR1 SGHRS and CDR2 YFSETQ. The CDR3 is 15 amino acids. V was cut by 0 bases and J by 7 bases, with 14 bases left in between. CDR3 in DNA: TGCGCCAGCAGCTTGGCCGGCGGTAGTATGAATGAGCAGTTCTTC. Residues: CASSLAGGSMNEQFF.

This clone appeared a few times. V usage is TRBV19 and J usage is TRBJ2-1, with 10 bases matching TRBD2. V lost 1 base to trimming and J lost 7 bases; unmatched junction nucleotides: 4. Germline V gene data show CDR1 as LNHDA and CDR2 as SQIVND (reference sequence). This CDR3 has 15 residues. The DNA for the CDR3 is TGTGCCAGTAGTATAGCTAGCGGGAGTGGGAATGAGCAGTTCTTC. Translating it yields CASSIASGSGNEQFF.

This chain links TRBV5-1 with TRBJ2-7; a weak D match, TRBD2 (5 bases). Germline V gene data show CDR1 as SGHRS and CDR2 as YFSETQ. Trimming left V 0 bases short and J 7 bases short, with 14 bases between. There are 14 residues in the CDR3. In DNA form, the CDR3 reads TGCGCCAGCAGCTTGGGTGGTACTAGTTGGGAGCAGTACTTC. Its protein product is CASSLGGTSWEQYF.

The gene calls are TRBV19 and TRBJ1-2, with TRBD1 identical over 11 bases. Trimming at V came to 5 bases and at J to 5 bases, leaving 10 bases not matched to a gene. Germline V lookup: CDR1 LNHDA, CDR2 SQIVND (reference sequence). This CDR3 comprises 16 residues. In DNA form, the CDR3 reads TGTGCCAGTAGTCGTACTGGACAGGGGGCTATATATGGCTACACCTTC. This translates into CASSRTGQGAIYGYTF. Full variable domain (outside the CDR3, taken from reference TRBV19 and TRBJ1-2): DGGITQSPKYLFRKEGQNVTLSCEQNLNHDAMYWYRQDPGQGLRLIYYSQIVNDFQKGDIAEGYSVSREKKESFPLTVTSAQKNPTAFYLCASSRTGQGAIYGYTFGSGTRLTVV.

Turning to this clone: A junction end diverges from the germline sequence, so it may reflect a read error. Here the CDR3 reads CASNEKDTKPEETQYF. The CDR3 bases are TGTGCCAGCAATGAAAAGGACACCAAGCCAGAAGAGACCCAGTACTTC. This chain joins TRBV6-1 and TRBJ2-5; a weak D match, TRBD1 (5 bases). CDR3 length equals 16 residues. Germline CDR1 is MNHNS and CDR2 is SASEGT.

V gene TRBV5-1 combines with J gene TRBJ2-1, with a possible D match to TRBD2 (6 bases). The germline V gene encodes CDR1 SGHRS and CDR2 YFSETQ. This CDR3 is built from 13 residues. Trimming removed 5 bases from V and 9 bases from J, with 15 bases in between. The CDR3, as DNA: TGCGCCAGCAGTCATGTATTGGAGGGTGAGCAGTTCTTC. The encoded protein is CASSHVLEGEQFF.

The CDR3 coding sequence is TGTGCCAGCAGCTTCCGGATAGGGGTTGCTGGGGCCAACGTCCTGACTTTC. Translation: CASSFRIGVAGANVLTF. This chain links TRBV7-8 with TRBJ2-6; a possible D gene is TRBD1 (5 bases). The CDR3 is 17 amino acids. The V gene's germline CDR1 is SGHVS and CDR2 FQNEAQ. Trimming pared 3 bases from V and 2 bases from J, leaving 14 bases between.

The CDR3 DNA sequence: TGTGCCAGCAGTACCGGGGGGGGTACAAAGAAGTTCTTC. Translating it yields CASSTGGGTKKFF. The chain couples TRBV12-3 or TRBV12-4 to TRBJ2-1; TRBD2 agrees at 8 bases. Trimming at V came to 5 bases and at J to 14 bases, leaving 11 bases not matched to a gene. The CDR3 contains 13 residues.

This chain connects TRBV12-3 or TRBV12-4 to TRBJ2-3, with a weak D call TRBD2 (6 bases). The V and J ends lost 4 bases and 7 bases respectively, with 9 bases between them. The CDR3 contains 12 residues. The CDR3 region is CASSSGRHTQYF. In nucleotides, the CDR3 is TGTGCCAGCAGTTCAGGGAGGCATACGCAGTATTTT.

The V call is TRBV5-6, the J call TRBJ1-2, with D perhaps TRBD1 (5 bases). There are 14 residues in the CDR3. The germline V gene encodes CDR1 SGHDT and CDR2 YYEEEE. Trimming stripped 0 bases from V and 2 bases from J, with 8 bases between. The CDR3 DNA is TGTGCCAGCAGCTTGGAGACAGTCAACTATGGCTACACCTTC. It yields the protein CASSLETVNYGYTF. The full variable domain, completed using reference TRBV5-6 and TRBJ1-2, is DAGVTQSPTHLIKTRGQQVTLRCSPKSGHDTVSWYQQALGQGPQFIFQYYEEEERQRGNFPDRFSGHQFPNYSSELNVNALLLGDSALYLCASSLETVNYGYTFGSGTRLTVV.

Of note for this clone: Other DNA sequences in the same sample also yield this CDR3. The CDR3 DNA follows: TGTGCCAGCAGCTTGCGAGGGGATCAGCCCCAGCATTTT. Translation gives CASSLRGDQPQHF. The chain links TRBV7-2 to TRBJ1-5, with D maybe TRBD1 (5 bases). Trimming stripped 3 bases from V and 5 bases from J, with 8 bases between. CDR1 is SGHTA and CDR2 is FQGNSA in the germline V gene. The CDR3 has 13 amino acids.

V and J are TRBV15 and TRBJ2-3, with 12 bases aligning to TRBD2. This CDR3 contains 22 residues. Germline trimming cut 0 bases from V and 5 bases from J; bases unmatched to any gene: 21. Germline loops: CDR1 LNHNV, CDR2 YYDKDF (reference sequence). The CDR3 spells CATSRDFPLAGGTYTRVDTQYF. The CDR3 coding sequence is TGTGCCACCAGCAGAGATTTCCCCCTAGCGGGGGGGACTTATACTCGGGTAGATACGCAGTATTTT.

The V gene is TRBV14, the J gene TRBJ1-4, with D uncertain. The germline V and J ends were trimmed by 4 bases and 0 bases, with 6 bases remaining between them. Germline CDR1 is SGHDN and CDR2 is FVKESK. This CDR3 is built from 14 residues. Here the CDR3 DNA reads TGTGCCAGCAGCCCATTTACAACTAATGAAAAACTGTTTTTT. Protein sequence: CASSPFTTNEKLFF.

The genes are TRBV4-2 and TRBJ1-6; D might be TRBD1 (5 bases). The CDR3 is 14 amino acids. Between the trimmed V and J ends, which lost 4 bases and 8 bases, there was a span of 12 bases. From germline, CDR1 is LGHNA and CDR2 YNFKEQ. Written as DNA, the CDR3 is TGTGCCAGCAGCCGAGGGGCCCGCGATTCACCCCTCCACTTT. The encoded protein is CASSRGARDSPLHF.

Here the CDR3 reads CASSQDRGGGEKLFF. Here the CDR3 DNA reads TGCGCCAGCAGCCAAGATCGTGGGGGGGGTGAAAAACTGTTTTTT. The gene calls are TRBV4-1 and TRBJ1-4, with TRBD1 as a possible D gene (5 bases). CDR1 MGHRA and CDR2 YSYEKL come from the germline V gene. V lost 0 bases to trimming and J lost 7 bases, with 12 bases between them. This CDR3 has 15 amino acids.

The rearrangement uses TRBV7-2 and TRBJ2-5; TRBD2 might be the D (6 bases). CDR1 is SGHTA, CDR2 FQGNSA, per germline. V lost 4 bases, J lost 2 bases, and 11 bases lay in between. CDR3 length: 14 residues. The CDR3 DNA reads as TGTGCCAGCAGCTCCCAGGGACTTCAAGAGACCCAGTACTTC. This sequence encodes CASSSQGLQETQYF.

The chain combines TRBV28 with TRBJ1-3, with D hard to call. Germline values: CDR1 MDHEN, CDR2 SYDVKM. V was clipped by 6 bases and J by 1 base, with 13 bases between them. This CDR3 is 15 amino acids long. Written as DNA, the CDR3 is TGTGCCAGCAGCCTCGGGCCTCATTCTGGAAACACCATATATTTT. This codes for CASSLGPHSGNTIYF.

The chain uses TRBV23-1 and TRBJ1-1; D not resolved. TRBV23-1 is annotated as an ORF whose role is uncertain. This CDR3 comprises 14 residues. With 6 bases removed from V and 0 bases from J, the gap between germline ends came to 11 bases. The CDR3 is CASRPVVMNTEAFF. The CDR3 DNA reads as TGCGCCAGCAGGCCAGTTGTCATGAACACTGAAGCTTTCTTT.

The chain uses TRBV5-1 and TRBJ2-1; D ambiguous. Germline V gene data show CDR1 as SGHRS and CDR2 as YFSETQ. The CDR3 runs to 15 residues. With 4 bases removed from V and 0 bases from J, the gap between germline ends came to 11 bases. CDR3 DNA sequence: TGCGCCAGCAGCCCGACTTACAGCTCCTACAATGAGCAGTTCTTC. Its protein product is CASSPTYSSYNEQFF.

V gene TRBV7-8 combines with J gene TRBJ1-1; the match to TRBD1 covers 7 bases. The germline CDR1 and CDR2 sequences are SGHVS and FQNEAQ. With 5 bases clipped from V and 2 bases from J, the junction kept 8 bases outside the gene matches. The CDR3 consists of 15 residues. CDR3 bases: TGTGCCAGCAGCAATACAGGGGTGGTTAACACTGAAGCTTTCTTT. Translated: CASSNTGVVNTEAFF. The variable domain in full, completed from reference TRBV7-8 and TRBJ1-1, reads GAGVSQSPRYKVAKRGQDVALRCDPISGHVSLFWYQQALGQGPEFLTYFQNEAQLDKSGLPSDRFFAERPEGSVSTLKIQRTQQEDSAVYLCASSNTGVVNTEAFFGQGTRLTVV.

This sequence joins TRBV24-1 and TRBJ2-3; D not certain. The length of the CDR3 is 13 residues. V was trimmed by 4 bases and J by 2 bases, leaving 6 bases between them. CDR1 and CDR2 (germline): KGHDR, SFDVKD. CDR3: CATSDSTTDTQYF. In DNA form, the CDR3 reads TGTGCCACCAGTGACTCCACCACAGATACGCAGTATTTT.

This clone was recorded once. V and J are TRBV30 and TRBJ2-7; no reliable D call. This CDR3 has 12 residues. Germline V CDR1 and CDR2: GTSNPN, SVGIG (reference sequence). V lost 2 bases, J lost 5 bases, and 10 bases lay in between. As DNA, the CDR3 is TGTGCCTGGAGTCCTACTCGGAACGAGCAGTACTTC. Translated: CAWSPTRNEQYF.

The chain is built from TRBV7-3 and TRBJ2-1; 8 nucleotides align to TRBD2. J gave up 12 bases and V 0 bases, and 10 bases lay outside the gene matches. The CDR3 loop spans 15 amino acids. Germline V gene sequence: CDR1 SGHTA, CDR2 FQGTGA. The CDR3 is CASSLTAGVSTGQFF. CDR3 DNA: TGTGCCAGCAGCTTAACAGCGGGAGTTTCTACGGGGCAGTTCTTC.

The chain combines TRBV3-1 (or the pseudogene TRBV3-2) with TRBJ1-3; D not certain. CDR1 and CDR2 (germline): LGHDT, YNNKEL (reference sequence). Deletions cut 3 bases from V and 5 bases from J, with 8 bases between. This CDR3 comprises 13 residues. CDR3 coding DNA: TGTGCCAGCAGCCACCTTGACAGAAACACCATATATTTT. The encoded protein is CASSHLDRNTIYF.

This rearrangement joins TRBV5-1 to TRBJ1-2; 9 nucleotides match TRBD1. V dropped 3 bases and J dropped 8; count of bases not matched to a gene: 5. Looked up from germline, CDR1 is SGHRS and CDR2 is YFSETQ. The CDR3 runs to 13 residues. CDR3 in amino acids: CASSWGTGQGYTF. The DNA of the CDR3 is TGCGCCAGCAGCTGGGGGACAGGGCAGGGCTACACCTTC.

This chain uses TRBV11-2 with TRBJ2-5, with D unclear. The CDR3 consists of 15 residues. Germline V gives CDR1 SGHAT, CDR2 FQNNGV. The V and J ends lost 1 base and 2 bases respectively, with 11 bases between them. DNA for the CDR3: TGTGCCAGCAGCTTAGTGGCTCACCTACAAGAGACCCAGTACTTC. Amino acids: CASSLVAHLQETQYF.

The rearrangement links TRBV4-2 to TRBJ2-3; D not resolved. V was shortened by 6 bases and J by 0 bases, with 16 bases between the two germline ends. Germline loops: CDR1 LGHNA, CDR2 YNFKEQ. The CDR3 has 16 amino acids. The DNA for the CDR3 is TGTGCCAGCAGACTAACGGTTGCGGATAGCACAGATACGCAGTATTTT. It encodes CASRLTVADSTDTQYF.

The chain combines TRBV5-1 with TRBJ2-3; TRBD1 matches 8 bases. V was pared by 6 bases and J by 4 bases, with 10 bases of the junction left unmatched. Germline CDR1 is SGHRS and CDR2 is YFSETQ. The CDR3 runs to 15 residues. CDR3 in DNA: TGCGCCAGCAAAATCAACCGACAGGGGTCAGATACGCAGTATTTT. This sequence encodes CASKINRQGSDTQYF.

The chain combines TRBV30 with TRBJ2-2; D gene ambiguous. Germline-derived CDR1 and CDR2 are GTSNPN and SVGIG (reference sequence). Trimming left V 0 bases short and J 6 bases short, with 8 bases between. CDR3 length: 13 amino acids. This CDR3 is CAWSVGWAGELFF. The CDR3 coding sequence is TGTGCCTGGAGTGTAGGTTGGGCCGGGGAGCTGTTTTTT. Looking up the rest from reference TRBV30 and TRBJ2-2 gives the full variable domain: SQTIHQWPATLVQPVGSPLSLECTVEGTSNPNLYWYRQAAGRGLQLLFYSVGIGQISSEVPQNLSASRPQDRQFILSSKKLLLSDSGFYLCAWSVGWAGELFFGEGSRLTVL.

The V call is TRBV29-1, the J call TRBJ1-1; tentatively, D is TRBD1 (5 bases). The CDR3 is 13 amino acids. V was shortened by 4 bases and J by 4 bases, with 13 bases between the two germline ends. Germline V lookup: CDR1 SQVTM, CDR2 ANQGSEA. CDR3: CSVGPGRGTEAFF. The CDR3 nucleotides read TGCAGCGTTGGCCCAGGGCGCGGCACTGAAGCTTTCTTT. The full variable domain, in which reference TRBV29-1 and TRBJ1-1 provide the parts outside the CDR3, is SAVISQKPSRDICQRGTSLTIQCQVDSQVTMMFWYRQQPGQSLTLIATANQGSEATYESGFVIDKFPISRPNLTFSTLTVSNMSPEDSSIYLCSVGPGRGTEAFFGQGTRLTVV.

J is TRBJ2-1 and V is TRBV25-1; possible D gene TRBD2, 6 bases. The V and J ends lost 6 bases and 16 bases respectively, with 16 bases between them. CDR1 and CDR2 (germline): MGHDK, SYGVNS. The CDR3 totals 11 residues. The CDR3 nucleotides read TGTGCCAGCAGCGGCGGGACGCACCCATTCTTC. Translation gives CASSGGTHPFF.

The chain carries TRBV5-5 and TRBJ2-1, with 8 bases matching TRBD2. The CDR3 contains 16 residues. Trimming took 3 bases from V and 9 from J; bases not matched to a gene: 14. The germline CDR1 and CDR2 sequences are SGHKS and YYEKEE (reference sequence). CDR3 loop: CASSSGGLVEVSEQFF. CDR3 sequence (DNA): TGTGCCAGCAGCTCGGGGGGACTAGTCGAGGTCAGTGAGCAGTTCTTC.